The TCR beta chain under discussion was sequenced for a study of siplizumab effects on memory and regulatory T cells. General observations from the study: The naive T cell population seemed more diverse than memory cells and seemed a major contributor to the alloresponse. A significant reduction in alloreactive sequences traceable to unstimulated CD4+ memory cells was produced by siplizumab. Solely a minor proportion of alloreactive clones could be assigned to unstimulated subsets.

From germline, CDR1 is LGHNA and CDR2 YNFKEQ. V lost 0 bases and J lost 7, with 15 bases in between. The CDR3 runs to 15 residues. Cells from the mixed lymphocyte reaction were cocultured for 6 to 7 days at 37°C. Remarks on this clone: Its antigen is not identified.

Produced via immunoSEQ multiplex PCR; TCRdb's table is partial and in-frame only. In the table there are approximately 3,000 clones, 55% of which are singletons. The rearrangement links TRBV4-2 to TRBJ2-5; D is possibly TRBD2 (5 bases). The TCR originated in a human donor in good health; the cells came from an allogeneic mixed lymphocyte reaction. Some clones in this sample may be carry-over from other donors' samples. What was sequenced was CFSE-low (dividing) CD8+ T cells sorted from an allogeneic mixed lymphocyte reaction. CDR3 coding DNA: TGTGCCAGCAGCCAAGACGCAGAGAACCGGGGGACCCAGTACTTC. Translating gives CASSQDAENRGTQYF.